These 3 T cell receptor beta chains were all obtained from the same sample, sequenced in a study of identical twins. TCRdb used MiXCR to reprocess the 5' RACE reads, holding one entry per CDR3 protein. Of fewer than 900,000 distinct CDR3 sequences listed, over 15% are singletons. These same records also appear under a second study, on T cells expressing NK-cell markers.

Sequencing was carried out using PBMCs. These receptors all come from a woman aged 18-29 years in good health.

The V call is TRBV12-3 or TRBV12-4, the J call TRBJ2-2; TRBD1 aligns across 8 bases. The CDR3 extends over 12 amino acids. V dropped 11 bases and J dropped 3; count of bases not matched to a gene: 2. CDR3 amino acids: CAGQGDTGELFF. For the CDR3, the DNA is TGTGCCGGACAGGGTGACACCGGGGAGCTGTTTTTT.

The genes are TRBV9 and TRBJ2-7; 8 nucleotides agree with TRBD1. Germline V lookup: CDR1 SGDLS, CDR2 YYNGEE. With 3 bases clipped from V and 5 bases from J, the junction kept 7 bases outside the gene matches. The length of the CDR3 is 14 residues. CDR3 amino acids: CASSAQGAIHEQYF. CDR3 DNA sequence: TGTGCCAGCAGCGCTCAGGGGGCAATCCACGAGCAGTACTTC.

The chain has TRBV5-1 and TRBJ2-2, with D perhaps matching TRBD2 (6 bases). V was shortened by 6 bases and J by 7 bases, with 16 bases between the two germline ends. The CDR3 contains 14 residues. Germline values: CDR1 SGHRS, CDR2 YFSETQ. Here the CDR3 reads CASTGSLGGGELFF. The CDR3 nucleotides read TGCGCCAGCACCGGGAGCCTCGGAGGCGGGGAGCTGTTTTTT.